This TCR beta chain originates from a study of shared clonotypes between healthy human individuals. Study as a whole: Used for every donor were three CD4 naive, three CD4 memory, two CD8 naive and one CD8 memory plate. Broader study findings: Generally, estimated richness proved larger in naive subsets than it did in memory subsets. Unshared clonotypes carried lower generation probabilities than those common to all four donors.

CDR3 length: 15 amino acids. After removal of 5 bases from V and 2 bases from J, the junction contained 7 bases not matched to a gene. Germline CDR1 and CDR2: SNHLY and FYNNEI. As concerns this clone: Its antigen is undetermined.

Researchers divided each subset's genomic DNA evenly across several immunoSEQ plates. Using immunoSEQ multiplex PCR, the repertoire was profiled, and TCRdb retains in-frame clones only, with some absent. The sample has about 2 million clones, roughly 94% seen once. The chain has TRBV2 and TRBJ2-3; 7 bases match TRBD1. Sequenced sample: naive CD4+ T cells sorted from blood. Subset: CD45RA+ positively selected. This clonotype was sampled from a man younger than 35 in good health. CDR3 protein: CASSPTGSDTDTQYF. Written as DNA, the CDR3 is TGTGCCAGCAGTCCGACAGGGTCGGACACAGATACGCAGTATTTT.